This entry describes one T cell receptor (beta chain). The data originate from a study of T cell responses to AZD1222 COVID-19 vaccine. This table comes from immunoSEQ multiplex PCR, and its TCRdb copy is limited to in-frame clones, with some not included. The sample lists about 150,000 clones; about 89% were seen once. The length of the CDR3 is 16 residues. Germline trimming cut 2 bases from V and 10 bases from J; bases unmatched to any gene: 16. CDR1 is LGHNT, CDR2 FRNRAP, per germline. The material was peripheral blood, obtained 28 days after the second dose of the MenACWY control vaccine. The V and J genes are TRBV12-5 and TRBJ1-1, with TRBD1 matching 7 bases. This receptor was obtained from an adult who received the MenACWY meningococcal vaccine as a control. CDR3 coding DNA: TGTGCTAGTGGTTTGCCAGGGGGTAGGGGTTTAGGTGGAGCTTTCTTT. Translated: CASGLPGGRGLGGAFF.